The clone carrying this T cell receptor (beta chain) appeared a few times. What it binds is not known. With the Oncomine TCR Beta short-read assay, DNA from cultured CD4+ T cells was sequenced. Via MiXCR, TCRdb re-called the PCR reads, giving one row per CDR3 protein. The sample contains roughly 7,600 distinct CDR3 sequences, around 36% of which appear only once. Germline V lookup: CDR1 SGHTA, CDR2 FQGNSA. This CDR3 contains 14 residues. The germline V and J ends were trimmed by 5 bases and 4 bases, with 11 bases remaining between them. Treatment of the sample: roughly ten-day PBMC culture with coronavirus spike peptide pools or control peptides (ViraFEST assay). Gathered ahead of the COVID-19 pandemic (2011-2018) were the CD4+ T cells of the unexposed donor. This specimen belongs to a study of vaccination and CD4 T cells after COVID-19.

The sequence was obtained from a human donor in good health. The chain links TRBV7-2 to TRBJ2-2; D perhaps matches TRBD1 (6 bases). Sequencing was done on a sample of CD4+ T cells from blood, cultured in vitro. The CDR3 loop reads CASSVTGSTGELFF. In DNA form, the CDR3 reads TGTGCCAGCAGCGTAACAGGGAGCACCGGGGAGCTGTTTTTT.